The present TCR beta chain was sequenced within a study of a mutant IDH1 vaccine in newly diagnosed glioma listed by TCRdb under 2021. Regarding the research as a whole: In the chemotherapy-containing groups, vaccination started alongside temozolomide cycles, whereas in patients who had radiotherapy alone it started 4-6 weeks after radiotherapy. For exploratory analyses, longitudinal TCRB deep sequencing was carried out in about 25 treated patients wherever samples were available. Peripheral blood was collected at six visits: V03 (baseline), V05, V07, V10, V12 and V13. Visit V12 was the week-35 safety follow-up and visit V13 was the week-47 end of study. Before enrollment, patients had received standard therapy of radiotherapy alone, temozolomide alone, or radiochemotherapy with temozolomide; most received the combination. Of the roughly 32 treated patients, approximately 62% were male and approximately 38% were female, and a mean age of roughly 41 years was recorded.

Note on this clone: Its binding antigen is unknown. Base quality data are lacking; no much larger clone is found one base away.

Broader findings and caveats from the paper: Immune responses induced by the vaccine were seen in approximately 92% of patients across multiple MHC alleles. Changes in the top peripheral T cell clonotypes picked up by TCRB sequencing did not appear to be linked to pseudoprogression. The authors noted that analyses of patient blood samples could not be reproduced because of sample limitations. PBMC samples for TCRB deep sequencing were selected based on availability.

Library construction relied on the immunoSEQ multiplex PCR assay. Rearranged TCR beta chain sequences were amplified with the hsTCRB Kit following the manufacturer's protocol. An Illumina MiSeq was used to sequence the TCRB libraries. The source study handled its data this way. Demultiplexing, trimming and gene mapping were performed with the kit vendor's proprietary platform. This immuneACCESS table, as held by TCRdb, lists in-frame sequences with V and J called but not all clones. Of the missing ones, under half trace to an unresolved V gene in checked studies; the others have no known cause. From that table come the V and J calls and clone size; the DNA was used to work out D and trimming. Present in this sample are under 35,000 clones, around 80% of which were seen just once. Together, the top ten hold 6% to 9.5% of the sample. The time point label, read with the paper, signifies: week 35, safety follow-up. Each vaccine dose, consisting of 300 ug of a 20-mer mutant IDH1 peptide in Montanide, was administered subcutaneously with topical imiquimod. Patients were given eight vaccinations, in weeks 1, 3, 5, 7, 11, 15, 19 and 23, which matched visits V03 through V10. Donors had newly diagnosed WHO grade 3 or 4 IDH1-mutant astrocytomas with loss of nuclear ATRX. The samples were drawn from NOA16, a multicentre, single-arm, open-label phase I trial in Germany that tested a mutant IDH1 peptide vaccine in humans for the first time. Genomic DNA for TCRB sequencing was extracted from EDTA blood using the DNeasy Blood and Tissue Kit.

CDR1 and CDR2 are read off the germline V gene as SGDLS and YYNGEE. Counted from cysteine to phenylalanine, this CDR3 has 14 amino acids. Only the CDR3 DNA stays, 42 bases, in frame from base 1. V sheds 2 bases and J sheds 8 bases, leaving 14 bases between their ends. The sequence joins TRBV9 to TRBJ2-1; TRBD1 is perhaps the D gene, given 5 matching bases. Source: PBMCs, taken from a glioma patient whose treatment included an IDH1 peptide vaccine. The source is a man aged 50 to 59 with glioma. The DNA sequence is TGTGCCAGCAGCGTTGGAAGGGGAAGCGATGAGCAGTTCTTC. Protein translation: CASSVGRGSDEQFF.